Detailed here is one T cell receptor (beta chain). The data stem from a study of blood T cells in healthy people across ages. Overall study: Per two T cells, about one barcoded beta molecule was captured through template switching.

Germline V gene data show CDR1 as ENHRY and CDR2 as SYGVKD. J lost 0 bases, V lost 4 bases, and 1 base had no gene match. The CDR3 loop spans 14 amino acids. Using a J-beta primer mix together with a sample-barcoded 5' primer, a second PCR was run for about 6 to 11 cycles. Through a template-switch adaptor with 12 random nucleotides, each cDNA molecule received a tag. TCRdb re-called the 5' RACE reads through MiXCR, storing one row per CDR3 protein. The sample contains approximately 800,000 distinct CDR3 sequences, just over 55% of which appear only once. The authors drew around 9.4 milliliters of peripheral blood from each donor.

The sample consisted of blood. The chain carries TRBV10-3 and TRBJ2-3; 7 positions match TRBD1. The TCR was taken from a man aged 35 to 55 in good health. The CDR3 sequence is CAISGQGSTDTQYF. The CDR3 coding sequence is TGTGCCATCAGTGGACAGGGAAGCACAGATACGCAGTATTTT.